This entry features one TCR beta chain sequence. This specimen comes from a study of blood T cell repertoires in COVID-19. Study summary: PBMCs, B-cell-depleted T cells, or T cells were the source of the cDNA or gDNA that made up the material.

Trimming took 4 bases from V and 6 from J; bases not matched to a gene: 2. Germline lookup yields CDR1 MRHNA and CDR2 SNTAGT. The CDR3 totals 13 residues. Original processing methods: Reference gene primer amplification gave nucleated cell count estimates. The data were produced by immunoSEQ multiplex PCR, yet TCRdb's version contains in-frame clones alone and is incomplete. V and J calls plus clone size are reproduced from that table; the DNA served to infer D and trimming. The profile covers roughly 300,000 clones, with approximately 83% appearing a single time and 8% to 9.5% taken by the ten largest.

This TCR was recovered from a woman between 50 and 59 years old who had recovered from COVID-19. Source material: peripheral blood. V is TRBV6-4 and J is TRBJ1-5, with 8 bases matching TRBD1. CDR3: CASSAGGLQPQHF. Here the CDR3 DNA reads TGTGCCAGCAGTGCAGGGGGCCTTCAGCCCCAGCATTTT.